Included here is one T cell receptor beta chain sequence, with context. There are 17 residues in the CDR3. CDR1 and CDR2 (germline): KGHDR, SFDVKD. This entry is derived from a study of T cells expressing NK-cell markers. Beta-chain TCR cDNA was generated via 5'RACE template switching with UMIs. From the 5' RACE reads, TCRdb lists one entry per CDR3 protein and no DNA. The sample spans some 390,000 distinct CDR3 sequences; the ten largest clones claim roughly 10%. The chain links TRBV24-1 to TRBJ2-5; with no DNA, the TCRdb D assignment of TRBD1 cannot be verified. This TCR came from a woman between 50 and 59 years old in good health. Sequencing was performed on blood T cells: a sorted CD56 or NKG2C T cell subset, CD4+ or CD8+ T cells, or bulk PBMC T cells (not recorded which). The CDR3 here is CATSDLLGGGGKETQYF.